This TCR beta chain came from a study of blood T cells in healthy people across ages. For every donor, a draw yielded around 9.4 milliliters of peripheral blood. The second PCR ran about 6 to 11 cycles with a sample-barcoded 5' primer and J-beta primers. Each cDNA molecule was tagged by a template-switch adaptor that had 12 random nucleotides. TCRdb analysed the 5' RACE reads with MiXCR anew, one entry per CDR3 protein. Here the sample spans some 1.7 million distinct CDR3 sequences, approximately 30% being singletons. Study outcomes and limitations: Whereas aged donors had fewer naive CD4+ cells, long-lived donors had more of them and higher diversity. Per-million-T-cell TCR beta diversity fell roughly linearly with age.

This clonotype was counted between two and nine times. What it binds is not known. V lost 5 bases, J lost 6 bases, and 12 bases lay in between. The CDR3 sequence is 13 residues long. Sequenced: blood. The clonotype was recovered from a young woman in good health. The genes are TRBV12-3 or TRBV12-4 and TRBJ2-3; no definite D call. For the CDR3, the DNA is TGTGCCAGCAGTCACAGCCTGGGGGATACGCAGTATTTT. It translates to CASSHSLGDTQYF.